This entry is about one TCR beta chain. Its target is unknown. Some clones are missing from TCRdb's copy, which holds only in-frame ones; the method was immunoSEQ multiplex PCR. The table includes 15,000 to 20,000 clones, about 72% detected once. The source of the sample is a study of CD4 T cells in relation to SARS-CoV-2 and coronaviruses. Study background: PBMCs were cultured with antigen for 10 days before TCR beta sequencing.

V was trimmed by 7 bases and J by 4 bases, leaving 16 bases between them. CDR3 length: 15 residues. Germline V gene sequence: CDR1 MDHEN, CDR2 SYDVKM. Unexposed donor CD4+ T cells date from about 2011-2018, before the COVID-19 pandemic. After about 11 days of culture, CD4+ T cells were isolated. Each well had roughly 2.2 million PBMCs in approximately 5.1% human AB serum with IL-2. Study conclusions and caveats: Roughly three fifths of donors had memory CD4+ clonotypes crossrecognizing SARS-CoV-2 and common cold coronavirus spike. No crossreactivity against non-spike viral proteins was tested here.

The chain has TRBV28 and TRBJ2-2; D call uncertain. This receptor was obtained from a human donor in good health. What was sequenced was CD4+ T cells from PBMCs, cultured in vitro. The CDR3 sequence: CASTTLSPVTGELFF. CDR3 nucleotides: TGTGCCAGCACGACTCTTTCACCGGTCACCGGGGAGCTGTTTTTT.